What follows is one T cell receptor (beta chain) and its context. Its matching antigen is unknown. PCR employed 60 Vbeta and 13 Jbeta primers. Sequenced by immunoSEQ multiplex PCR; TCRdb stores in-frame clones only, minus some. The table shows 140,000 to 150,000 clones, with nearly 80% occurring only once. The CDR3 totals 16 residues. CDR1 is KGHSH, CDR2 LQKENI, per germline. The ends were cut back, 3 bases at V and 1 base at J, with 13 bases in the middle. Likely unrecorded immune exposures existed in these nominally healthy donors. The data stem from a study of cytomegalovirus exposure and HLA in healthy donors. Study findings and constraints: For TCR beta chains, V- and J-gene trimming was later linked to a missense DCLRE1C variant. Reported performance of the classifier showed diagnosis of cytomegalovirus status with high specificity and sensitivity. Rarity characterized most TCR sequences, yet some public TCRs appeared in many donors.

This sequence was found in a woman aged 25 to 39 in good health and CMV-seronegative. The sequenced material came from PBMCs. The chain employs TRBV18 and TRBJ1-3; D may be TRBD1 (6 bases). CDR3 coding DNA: TGTGCCAGCTCACCCATTGACAGGCAGTCTGGAAACACCATATATTTT. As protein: CASSPIDRQSGNTIYF.